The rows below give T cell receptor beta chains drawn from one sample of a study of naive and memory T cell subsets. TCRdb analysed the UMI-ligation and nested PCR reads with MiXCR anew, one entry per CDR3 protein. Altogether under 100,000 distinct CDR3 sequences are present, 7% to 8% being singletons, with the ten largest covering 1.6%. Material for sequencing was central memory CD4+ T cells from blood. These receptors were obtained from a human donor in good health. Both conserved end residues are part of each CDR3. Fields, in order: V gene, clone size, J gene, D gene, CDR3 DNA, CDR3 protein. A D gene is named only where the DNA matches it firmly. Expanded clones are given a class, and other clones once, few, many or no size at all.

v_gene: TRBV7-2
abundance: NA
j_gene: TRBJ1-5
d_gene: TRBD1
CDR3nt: TGTGCCAGCAGCTATTCCGGGACAGTTAACAATCAGCCCCAGCATTTT
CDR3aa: CASSYSGTVNNQPQHF

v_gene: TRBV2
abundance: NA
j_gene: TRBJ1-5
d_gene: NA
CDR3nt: TGTGCCAGCAGTGCCCAATCGGGCAATCAGCCCCAGCATTTT
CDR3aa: CASSAQSGNQPQHF

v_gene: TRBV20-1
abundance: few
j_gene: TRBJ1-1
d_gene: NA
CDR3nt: TGCAGTGCCGCTAACGGGGACCTCGGCACTGAAGCTTTCTTT
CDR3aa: CSAANGDLGTEAFF

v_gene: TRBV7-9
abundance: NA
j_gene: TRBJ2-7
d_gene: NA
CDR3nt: TGTGCCAGCAGCGCCCGACATGGGACGGAAGAGCAGTACTTC
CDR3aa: CASSARHGTEEQYF

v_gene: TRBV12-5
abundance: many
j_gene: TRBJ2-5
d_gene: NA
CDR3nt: TGTGCTAGTGGTCCGTCCACCTATGATACTGGCTTAGGGGCCCAGTACTTC
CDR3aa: CASGPSTYDTGLGAQYF

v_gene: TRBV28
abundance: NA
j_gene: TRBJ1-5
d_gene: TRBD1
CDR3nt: TGTGCCAGCAGATACAACCGGGACAGAAATCAGCCCCAGCATTTT
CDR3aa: CASRYNRDRNQPQHF

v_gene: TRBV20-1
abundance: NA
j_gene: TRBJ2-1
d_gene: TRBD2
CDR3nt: TGCAGTGCCTCCGTAGCGGGAGTTGCCTCGGATGAGCAGTTCTTC
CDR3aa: CSASVAGVASDEQFF

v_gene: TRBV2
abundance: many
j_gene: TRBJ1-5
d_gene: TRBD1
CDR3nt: TGTGCCAGCAATCAACAGGGGAGCAATCAGCCCCAGCATTTT
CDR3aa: CASNQQGSNQPQHF

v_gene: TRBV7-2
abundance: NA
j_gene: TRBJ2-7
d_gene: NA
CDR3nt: TGTGCCAGCAGCCCAGGACACAGCTCCTACGAGCAGTACTTC
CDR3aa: CASSPGHSSYEQYF

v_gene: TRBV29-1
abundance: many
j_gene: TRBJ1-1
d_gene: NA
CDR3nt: TGCAGCACTGGTGGGGGGAAGGGTGAAGCTTTCTTT
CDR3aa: CSTGGGKGEAFF

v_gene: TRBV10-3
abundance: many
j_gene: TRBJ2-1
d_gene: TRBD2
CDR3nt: TGTGCCATCAGTGAGTCTGGGACTAGCGTAGCGAGCTCCTACAATGAGCAGTTCTTC
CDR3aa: CAISESGTSVASSYNEQFF

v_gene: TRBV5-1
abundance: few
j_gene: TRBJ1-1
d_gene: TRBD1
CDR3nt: TGCGCCAGCACCATTATACAGGGGGGGAACACTGAAGCTTTCTTT
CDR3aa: CASTIIQGGNTEAFF

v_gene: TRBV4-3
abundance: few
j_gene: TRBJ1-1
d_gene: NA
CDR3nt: TGCGCCAGCAGTTGGGGGGTGAACACTGAAGCTTTCTTT
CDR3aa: CASSWGVNTEAFF

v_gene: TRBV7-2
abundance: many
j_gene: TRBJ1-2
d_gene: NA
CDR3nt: TGTGCCAGCAGCTTAGGAAAGGGGACTGGCAACTATGGCTACACCTTC
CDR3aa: CASSLGKGTGNYGYTF

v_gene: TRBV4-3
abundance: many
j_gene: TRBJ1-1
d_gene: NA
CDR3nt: TGCGCCAGCAGCCGGACACCGGGAAAATACACTGAAGCTTTCTTT
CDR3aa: CASSRTPGKYTEAFF

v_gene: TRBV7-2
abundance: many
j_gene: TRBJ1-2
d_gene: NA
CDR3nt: TGTGCCAGCAGCTCGTATGGGGTTTGGGGCTACACCTTC
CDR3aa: CASSSYGVWGYTF

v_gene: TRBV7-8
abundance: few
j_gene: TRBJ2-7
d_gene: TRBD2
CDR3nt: TGTGCCAGCAGCTTACCTACCAGCGGGGCGAGCTCCTACGAGCAGTACTTC
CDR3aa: CASSLPTSGASSYEQYF

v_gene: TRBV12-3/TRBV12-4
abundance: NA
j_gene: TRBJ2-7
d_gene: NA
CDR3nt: TGTGCCAGCAGTTTACCCGAACGGCATCGGTACGAGCAGTACTTC
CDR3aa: CASSLPERHRYEQYF

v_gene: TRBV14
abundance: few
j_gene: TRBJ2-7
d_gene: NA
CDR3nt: TGTGCCAGCAGCCAAGAGATTGGGATCTACGAGCAGTACTTC
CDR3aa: CASSQEIGIYEQYF

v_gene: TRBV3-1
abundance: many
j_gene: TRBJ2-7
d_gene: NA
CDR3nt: TGTGCCAGCAGCCAACGGACCGACTACGAGCAGTACTTC
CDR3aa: CASSQRTDYEQYF

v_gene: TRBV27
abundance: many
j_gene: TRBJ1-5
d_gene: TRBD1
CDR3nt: TGTGCCAGCAGTTTCACAGGGGCGAATCAGCCCCAGCATTTT
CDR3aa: CASSFTGANQPQHF

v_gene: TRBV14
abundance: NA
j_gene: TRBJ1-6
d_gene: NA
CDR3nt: TGTGCCAGCACCGAGGACAGAGCCTCACCCCTCCACTTT
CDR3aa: CASTEDRASPLHF

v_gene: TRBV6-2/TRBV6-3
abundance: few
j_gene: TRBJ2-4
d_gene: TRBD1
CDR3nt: TGTGCCAGCAGTACTGGGGGGACAGGAGTTGAAAACATTCAGTACTTC
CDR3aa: CASSTGGTGVENIQYF

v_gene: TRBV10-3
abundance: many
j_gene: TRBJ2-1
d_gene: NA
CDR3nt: TGTGCCATCAGTTGGGGGAATGAGCAGTTCTTC
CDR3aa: CAISWGNEQFF

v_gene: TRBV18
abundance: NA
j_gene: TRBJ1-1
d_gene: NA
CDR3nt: TGTGCCAGCTCTCTTCAACCAGGGGTCGCCACTGAAGCTTTCTTT
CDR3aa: CASSLQPGVATEAFF

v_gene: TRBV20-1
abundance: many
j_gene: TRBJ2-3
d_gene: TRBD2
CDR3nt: TGCAGTGCGGCTCAGCTAGCGGGGGGCGGTACGCAGTATTTT
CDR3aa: CSAAQLAGGGTQYF

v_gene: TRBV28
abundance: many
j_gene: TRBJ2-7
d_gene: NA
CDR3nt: TGTGCCAGCAGGGACTCCCACTGGCAGTACTTC
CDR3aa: CASRDSHWQYF

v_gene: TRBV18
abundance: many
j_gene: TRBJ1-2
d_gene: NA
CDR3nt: TGTGCCAGCTCATGGGCAGTTCAGAGCTATGGCTACACCTTC
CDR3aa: CASSWAVQSYGYTF

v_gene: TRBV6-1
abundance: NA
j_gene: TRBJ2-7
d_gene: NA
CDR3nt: TGTGCCAGCATGAGAATCGGGACACCCAAAGTCGAGCAGTACTTC
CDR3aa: CASMRIGTPKVEQYF

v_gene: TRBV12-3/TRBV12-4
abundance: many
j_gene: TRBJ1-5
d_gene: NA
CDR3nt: TGTGCCAGCAGAGCGGACGGTGATCAGCCCCAGCATTTT
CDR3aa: CASRADGDQPQHF

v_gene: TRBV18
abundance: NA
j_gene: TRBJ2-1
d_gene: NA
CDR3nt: TGTGCCAGCTCCCAGCACAATGAGCAGTTCTTC
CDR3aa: CASSQHNEQFF

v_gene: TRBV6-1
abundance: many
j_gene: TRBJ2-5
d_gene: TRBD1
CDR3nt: TGTGCCAGCAGCCCGCGCCGGGACAGGGGGCAAGAGACCCAGTACTTC
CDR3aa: CASSPRRDRGQETQYF

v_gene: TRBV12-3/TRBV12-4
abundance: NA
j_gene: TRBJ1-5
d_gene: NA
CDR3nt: TGTGCCAGCAGTTCACAGAGGGGCAATCAGCCCCAGCATTTT
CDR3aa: CASSSQRGNQPQHF

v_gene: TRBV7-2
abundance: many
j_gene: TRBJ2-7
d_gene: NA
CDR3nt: TGTGCCAGCAGCTACCGCTACGAGCAGTACTTC
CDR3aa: CASSYRYEQYF

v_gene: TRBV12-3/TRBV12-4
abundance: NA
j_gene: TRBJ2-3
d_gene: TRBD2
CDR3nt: TGTGCCAGCAGTCCCGCCCTAGGGAGCGGGACTGGAGATACGCAGTATTTT
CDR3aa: CASSPALGSGTGDTQYF

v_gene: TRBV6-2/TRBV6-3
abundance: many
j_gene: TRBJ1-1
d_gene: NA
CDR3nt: TGTGCCAGCAGTAATCGGGTAACTGAAGCTTTCTTT
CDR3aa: CASSNRVTEAFF

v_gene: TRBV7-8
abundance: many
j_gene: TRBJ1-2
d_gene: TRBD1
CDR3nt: TGTGCCAGCAGCGCAACGGGACAGCGCTTCTATGGCTACACCTTC
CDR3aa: CASSATGQRFYGYTF

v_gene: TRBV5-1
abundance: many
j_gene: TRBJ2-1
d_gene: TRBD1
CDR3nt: TGCGCCAGCAGACCCCTTACTTCAGGGGGCTACAATGAGCAGTTCTTC
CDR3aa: CASRPLTSGGYNEQFF

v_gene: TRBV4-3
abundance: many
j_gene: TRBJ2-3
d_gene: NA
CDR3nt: TGCGCCAGCAGCCAAGATCGTAGGACGGATACGCAGTATTTT
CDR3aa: CASSQDRRTDTQYF

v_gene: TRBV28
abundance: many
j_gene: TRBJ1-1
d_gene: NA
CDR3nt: TGTGCCAGCAGTCTTCCCGGACTTTTACTGAACACTGAAGCTTTCTTT
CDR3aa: CASSLPGLLLNTEAFF

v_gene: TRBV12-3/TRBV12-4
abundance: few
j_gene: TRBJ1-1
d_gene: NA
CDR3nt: TGTGCCACTACGGTGGGATTTAGGGGCACTGAAGCTTTCTTT
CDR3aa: CATTVGFRGTEAFF

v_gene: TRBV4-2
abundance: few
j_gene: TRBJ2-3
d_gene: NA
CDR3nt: TGTGCCAGCAGCCAAGAAATAAAGGCGGGGACCCGCACAGATACGCAGTATTTT
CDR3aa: CASSQEIKAGTRTDTQYF

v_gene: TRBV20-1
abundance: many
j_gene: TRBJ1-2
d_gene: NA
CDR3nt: TGCAGTGCTAGAGATCCGGGGGGCGGCTACACCTTC
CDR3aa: CSARDPGGGYTF

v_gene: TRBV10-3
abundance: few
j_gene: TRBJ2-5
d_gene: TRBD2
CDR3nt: TGTGCCATCTCCCCTAGCGGGGGTTCAGAGACCCAGTACTTC
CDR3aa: CAISPSGGSETQYF

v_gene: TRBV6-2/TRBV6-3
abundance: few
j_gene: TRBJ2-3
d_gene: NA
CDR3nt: TGTGCCAGCAGTTACCTCACACTACCGACTAGTTCTTCGGTGGATACGCAGTATTTT
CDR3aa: CASSYLTLPTSSSVDTQYF

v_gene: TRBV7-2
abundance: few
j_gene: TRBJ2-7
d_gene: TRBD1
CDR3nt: TGTGCCAGCAGCCCTCAAAGTGGACAGGGTTTGTACGAGCAGTACTTC
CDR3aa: CASSPQSGQGLYEQYF

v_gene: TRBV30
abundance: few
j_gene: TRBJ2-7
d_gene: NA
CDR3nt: TGTGCCTGGAGTGTTGGCATCGACTACTACGAGCAGTACTTC
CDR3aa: CAWSVGIDYYEQYF

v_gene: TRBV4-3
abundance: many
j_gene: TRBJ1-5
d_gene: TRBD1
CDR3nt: TGCGCCAGCAGCCAAGATCACCAGGGGGCGAGGCAGCCCCAGCATTTT
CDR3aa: CASSQDHQGARQPQHF

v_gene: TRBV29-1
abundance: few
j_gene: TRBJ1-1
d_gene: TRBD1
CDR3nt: TGCAGCGTTTCCGAGACAGGGGGCAGGGCTGAAGCTTTCTTT
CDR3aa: CSVSETGGRAEAFF

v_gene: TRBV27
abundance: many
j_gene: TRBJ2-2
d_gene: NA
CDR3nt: TGTGCCAGCACCCTTAGGGCGGTCACCGGGGAGCTGTTTTTT
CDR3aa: CASTLRAVTGELFF

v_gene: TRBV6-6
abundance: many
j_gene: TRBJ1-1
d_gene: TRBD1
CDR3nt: TGTGCCAGCAGGGGACAGGAGTACACTGAAGCTTTCTTT
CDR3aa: CASRGQEYTEAFF

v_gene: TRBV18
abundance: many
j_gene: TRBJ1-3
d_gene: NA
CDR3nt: TGTGCCAGCTCACCACCGGTTGGAAACACCATATATTTT
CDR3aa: CASSPPVGNTIYF

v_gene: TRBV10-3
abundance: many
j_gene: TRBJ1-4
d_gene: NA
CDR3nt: TGTGCCATCAGTGATGCGGGATTAGGGGAAAAACTGTTTTTT
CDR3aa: CAISDAGLGEKLFF

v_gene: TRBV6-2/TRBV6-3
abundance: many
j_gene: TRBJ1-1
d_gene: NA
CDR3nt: TGTGCCAGCAGCCCGATCCCTTTAACTGAAGCTTTCTTT
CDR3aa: CASSPIPLTEAFF

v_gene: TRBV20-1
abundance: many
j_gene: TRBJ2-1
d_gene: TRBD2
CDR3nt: TGCAGTGCCCATGCTAGCGGACGCTCCTACAATGAGCAGTTCTTC
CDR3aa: CSAHASGRSYNEQFF

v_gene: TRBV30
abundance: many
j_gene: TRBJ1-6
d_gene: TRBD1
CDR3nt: TGTGCCTGGAGGACAGGGGCGAGCTCCTATAATTCACCCCTCCACTTT
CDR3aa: CAWRTGASSYNSPLHF

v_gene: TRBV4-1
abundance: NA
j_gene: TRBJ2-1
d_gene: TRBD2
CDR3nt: TGCGCCAGCAGCCAAGAATCTGCTAGCGGGGGGGCCAGGGAGCAGTTCTTC
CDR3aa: CASSQESASGGAREQFF

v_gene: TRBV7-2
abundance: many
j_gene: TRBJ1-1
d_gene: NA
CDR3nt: TGTGCCAGCAGCTCTCCCCCGGGACACTCAGCTTTCTTT
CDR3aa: CASSSPPGHSAFF

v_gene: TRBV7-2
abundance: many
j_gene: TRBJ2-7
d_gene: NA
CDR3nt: TGTGCCAGCAGCGTCGACAGATACGAGCAGTACTTC
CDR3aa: CASSVDRYEQYF

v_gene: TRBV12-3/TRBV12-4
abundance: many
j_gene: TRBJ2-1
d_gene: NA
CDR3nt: TGTGCCAGCAGTTTTCTCATCAATGAGCAGTTCTTC
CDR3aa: CASSFLINEQFF